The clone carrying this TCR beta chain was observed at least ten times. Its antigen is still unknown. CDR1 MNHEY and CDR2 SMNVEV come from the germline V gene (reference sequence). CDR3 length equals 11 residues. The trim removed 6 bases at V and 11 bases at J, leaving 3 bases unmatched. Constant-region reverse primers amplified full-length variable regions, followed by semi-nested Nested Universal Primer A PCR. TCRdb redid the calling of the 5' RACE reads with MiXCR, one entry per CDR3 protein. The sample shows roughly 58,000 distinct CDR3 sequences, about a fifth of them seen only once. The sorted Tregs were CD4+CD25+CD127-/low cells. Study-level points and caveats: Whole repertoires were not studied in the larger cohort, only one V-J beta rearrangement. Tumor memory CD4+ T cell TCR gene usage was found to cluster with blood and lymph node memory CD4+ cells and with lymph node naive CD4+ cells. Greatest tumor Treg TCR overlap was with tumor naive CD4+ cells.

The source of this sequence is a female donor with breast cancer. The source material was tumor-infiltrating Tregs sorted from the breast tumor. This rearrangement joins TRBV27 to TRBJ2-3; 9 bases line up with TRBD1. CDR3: CASSWDRVQYF. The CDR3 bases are TGTGCCAGCAGCTGGGACAGGGTGCAGTATTTT.